Shown below are 24 T cell receptor beta chains from a single sample sequenced in a study of blood T cells in healthy people across ages. Sample-barcoded 5' priming and a J-beta primer mix drove a second PCR of roughly 6 to 12 cycles. Via MiXCR, TCRdb re-called the 5' RACE reads, giving one row per CDR3 protein. The data contain 1,500,000 or so distinct CDR3 sequences, 35% to 45% of them singletons. The material sequenced was blood. The receptors here all came from a woman aged 18-29 years in good health.

V usage is TRBV29-1 and J usage is TRBJ2-5; 10 bases are shared with TRBD2. The V segment lost 3 bases and the J segment 5 bases; nucleotides outside the gene matches: 9. CDR1 SQVTM and CDR2 ANQGSEA come from the germline V gene. The CDR3 length is 15 residues. CDR3 protein: CSVDAGLANIETQYF. CDR3 in DNA: TGCAGCGTTGATGCGGGACTAGCGAACATCGAGACCCAGTACTTC.

The chain is built from TRBV4-3 and TRBJ2-3, with 9 bases identical to TRBD1. Germline trimming cut 2 bases from V and 6 bases from J; bases unmatched to any gene: 12. From germline, CDR1 is LGHNA and CDR2 YSLEER. CDR3 length: 17 residues. DNA for the CDR3: TGCGCCAGCAGCCAAAATCCGTACAGGGGGCGCTGGGATACGCAGTATTTT. It encodes CASSQNPYRGRWDTQYF.

The rearrangement uses TRBV12-3 or TRBV12-4 and TRBJ1-4; 9 bases fit TRBD1. This CDR3 has 15 amino acids. The ends lost 5 bases at V and 8 bases at J; junction bases unmatched: 9. This CDR3 is CASSATGTGSEKLFF. CDR3 DNA: TGTGCCAGCAGTGCCACCGGGACAGGGTCCGAAAAACTGTTTTTT.

This clonotype was detected many times. The genes are TRBV6-2 or TRBV6-3 and TRBJ2-1, with D possibly being TRBD1 (6 bases). The CDR3 is made up of 17 amino acids. V was pared by 5 bases and J by 6 bases, with 23 bases between. Per the germline V gene, CDR1 is MNHEY and CDR2 is SVGEGT. DNA for the CDR3: TGTGCCAGCAGTCCCCCTGGAACAGGGCGGTTCATCAATGAGCAGTTCTTC. Amino acid sequence: CASSPPGTGRFINEQFF.

The chain combines TRBV5-1 with TRBJ2-5; 7 bases are a match to TRBD1. The trim removed 6 bases at V and 3 bases at J, leaving 5 bases unmatched. The CDR3 covers 13 residues. Germline V gene sequence: CDR1 SGHRS, CDR2 YFSETQ. DNA for the CDR3: TGCGCCAGCATTAACGACAGGGAAGAGACCCAGTACTTC. It yields the protein CASINDREETQYF.

The rearrangement uses TRBV27 and TRBJ2-1, with D possibly being TRBD1 (6 bases). V lost 5 bases and J 2 bases, leaving 13 bases between the germline ends. This CDR3 comprises 15 residues. Germline V gene sequence: CDR1 MNHEY, CDR2 SMNVEV (reference sequence). The CDR3 loop reads CASSPRDKTYNEQFF. In nucleotides, the CDR3 is TGTGCCAGCAGTCCCCGGGACAAGACCTACAATGAGCAGTTCTTC.

The sample holds one count of this clonotype. The junction shows a germline mismatch at one end, possibly a read error. The rearrangement uses TRBV12-3 or TRBV12-4 and TRBJ1-2; D call uncertain. This CDR3 has 13 amino acids. The CDR3 loop reads CVSSQGPPPGYTF. The DNA for the CDR3 is TGTGTCAGCAGTCAAGGACCGCCCCCTGGCTACACCTTC.

This clonotype was detected a few times. The junction departs from the called germline gene at one end, perhaps through a read error. The chain has TRBV13 and TRBJ2-1; D gene ambiguous. From germline, CDR1 is PRHDT and CDR2 FYEKMQ (reference sequence). The CDR3 runs to 13 residues. Written as DNA, the CDR3 is TGTACCAGCAGCTTCGCCAACTACAATGAGCAGTTCTTC. Encoded protein: CTSSFANYNEQFF.

A word on this clonotype: A read error may account for a junction end that differs from germline. This rearrangement joins TRBV20-1 to TRBJ1-1; possible D gene TRBD1, 5 bases. The V gene's germline CDR1 is DFQATT and CDR2 SNEGSKA (reference sequence). The CDR3 extends over 15 amino acids. CDR3 protein: CSARRIGGTDTEAFF. In nucleotides, the CDR3 is TGTAGTGCTAGAAGAATCGGGGGGACGGACACTGAAGCTTTCTTT.

V is TRBV29-1 and J is TRBJ1-1; D gene unclear. The V end lost 1 base, the J end lost 0 bases, and 6 bases lay between the germline ends. The germline V gene has CDR1 SQVTM and CDR2 ANQGSEA. The CDR3 sequence is 13 residues long. The CDR3: CSVEAPMNTEAFF. The CDR3 region has the DNA TGCAGCGTTGAAGCCCCCATGAACACTGAAGCTTTCTTT.

The rearrangement links TRBV29-1 to TRBJ2-3; 8 positions match TRBD2. The CDR3 loop spans 13 amino acids. The V gene's germline CDR1 is SQVTM and CDR2 ANQGSEA. J lost 6 bases, V lost 6 bases, and 8 bases had no gene match. The CDR3 loop reads CSVENGRGDTQYF. CDR3 nucleotides: TGCAGCGTCGAAAACGGGAGGGGGGATACGCAGTATTTT.

The rearrangement uses TRBV10-3 and TRBJ2-7; 7 bases agree with TRBD1. After removal of 6 bases from V and 5 bases from J, the junction contained 4 bases not matched to a gene. Germline V gene data show CDR1 as ENHRY and CDR2 as SYGVKD. The CDR3 runs to 12 residues. The CDR3 loop reads CAIRGDSNEQYF. CDR3 DNA sequence: TGTGCCATCAGAGGGGACAGCAACGAGCAGTACTTC.

The CDR3 protein is CASSPSGTGGGEQYF. In DNA form, the CDR3 reads TGCGCCAGCAGCCCCTCCGGGACAGGGGGCGGCGAGCAGTACTTC. The rearrangement links TRBV4-1 to TRBJ2-5; 12 positions agree with TRBD1. The J call may be incorrect, as the DNA end agrees better with TRBJ2-7. Per the germline V gene, CDR1 is MGHRA and CDR2 is YSYEKL. The CDR3 covers 15 residues.

This clonotype occurred a few times. This may come from a read error, since a much larger clone is one base off. The V call is TRBV21-1, the J call TRBJ2-1; the D call of TRBD1 is as the table states it, not checked on the DNA. TRBV21-1 constitutes a pseudogene. The CDR3 covers 13 residues. The CDR3 coding sequence is TGTGCCATCCAACGAGGGGGGGTCAATGAGCAGTTCTTC. Protein: CAIQRGGVNEQFF.

This clonotype was counted a few times. V usage is TRBV7-9 and J usage is TRBJ1-1; TRBD1 might be the D (6 bases). The CDR3 sequence is 12 residues long. Germline CDR1 SEHNR, CDR2 FQNEAQ (reference sequence). Trimming removed 2 bases from V and 8 bases from J, with 9 bases in between. The CDR3 DNA reads as TGTGCCAGCAGCTTAAATCAGGGGGAAGCTTTCTTT. Translated: CASSLNQGEAFF. Filled out from reference TRBV7-9 and TRBJ1-1, the complete variable domain reads DTGVSQNPRHKITKRGQNVTFRCDPISEHNRLYWYRQTLGQGPEFLTYFQNEAQLEKSRLLSDRFSAERPKGSFSTLEIQRTEQGDSAMYLCASSLNQGEAFFGQGTRLTVV.

The rearrangement links TRBV15 to TRBJ2-3; D may be TRBD2 (5 bases). The length of the CDR3 is 15 residues. Germline CDR1 LNHNV, CDR2 YYDKDF (reference sequence). V was trimmed by 0 bases and J by 3 bases, leaving 10 bases between them. CDR3 loop: CATSRDRGNTDTQYF. The CDR3 region has the DNA TGTGCCACCAGCAGAGATAGAGGGAATACAGATACGCAGTATTTT.

This clonotype was counted only a few times. V and J are TRBV4-1 and TRBJ2-7; TRBD1 matches at 9 bases. Losses at the gene ends were 0 bases for V and 2 bases for J; bases not matched to a gene: 5. From germline, CDR1 is MGHRA and CDR2 YSYEKL. This CDR3 is built from 16 residues. The CDR3 loop reads CASSQDPGQGTYEQYF. For the CDR3, the DNA is TGCGCCAGCAGCCAAGATCCAGGACAGGGGACCTACGAGCAGTACTTC.

This chain joins TRBV4-2 and TRBJ2-5; TRBD1 is a possible D gene (5 bases). Trimming shortened V by 0 bases and J by 10 bases, and 42 bases separated the two germline ends. This CDR3 comprises 23 residues. Germline values: CDR1 LGHNA, CDR2 YNFKEQ. CDR3 sequence: CASSQDRNLGAPWYYVPGMIQYF. CDR3 DNA: TGTGCCAGCAGCCAAGATCGGAACTTAGGGGCGCCATGGTATTACGTCCCTGGGATGATCCAGTACTTC.

Turning to this clonotype: At one end the junction does not follow the germline gene, possibly because of a read error. V and J are TRBV5-1 and TRBJ2-3; TRBD2 agrees at 8 bases. The CDR3 contains 14 residues. Germline CDR1 is SGHRS and CDR2 is YFSETQ. CDR3 sequence (DNA): TGCGCCAGCAGCCTTGGACTAGCTCCGGATAAGCAGTATTTT. It yields the protein CASSLGLAPDKQYF.

The genes are TRBV27 and TRBJ1-5, with D hard to call. CDR1 and CDR2 from the germline V gene are MNHEY and SMNVEV (reference sequence). V gave up 4 bases and J gave up 9 bases, with 7 bases separating them. The CDR3 totals 11 residues. CDR3 residues: CASSSFWPQHF. The CDR3 nucleotides read TGTGCCAGCAGTTCTTTTTGGCCCCAGCATTTT.

The chain is built from TRBV20-1 and TRBJ2-7; no reliable D call. Trimming stripped 0 bases from V and 6 bases from J, with 15 bases between. There are 14 residues in the CDR3. Germline CDR1 and CDR2: DFQATT and SNEGSKA (reference sequence). The CDR3 reads CSARDAQPPLEQYF. The CDR3 DNA reads as TGCAGTGCTAGAGATGCACAGCCCCCTCTCGAGCAGTACTTC.

This clonotype was counted between two and nine times. This sequence joins TRBV7-2 and TRBJ1-1; D is perhaps TRBD1 (6 bases). V lost 5 bases and J lost 3, with 16 bases in between. Germline CDR1 SGHTA, CDR2 FQGNSA. This CDR3 contains 15 residues. Here the CDR3 reads CASSKGVSSHTEAFF. Here the CDR3 DNA reads TGTGCCAGCAGCAAGGGGGTTAGCAGTCACACTGAAGCTTTCTTT.

The table lists this clonotype with a few counts. This chain links TRBV30 with TRBJ2-3, with D unresolved. V was cut by 3 bases and J by 11 bases, with 18 bases left in between. Germline loops: CDR1 GTSNPN, CDR2 SVGIG (reference sequence). The CDR3 sequence is 13 residues long. DNA of the CDR3: TGTGCCTGGAGCATTTGGGTTCGGATAGGGCAGTATTTT. The encoded protein is CAWSIWVRIGQYF.

This clonotype was observed a few times. J is TRBJ2-1 and V is TRBV27, with D unclear. Germline V gene sequence: CDR1 MNHEY, CDR2 SMNVEV (reference sequence). This CDR3 region has 15 residues. V was clipped by 7 bases and J by 4 bases, with 17 bases between them. For the CDR3, the DNA is TGTGCCAGCACCTCTAAAGGGTCTCCTTACAATGAGCAGTTCTTC. Its translation is CASTSKGSPYNEQFF.